This T cell receptor beta chain is from a study of OX40 agonist ivuxolimab in advanced cancers. Regarding the study in general: The costimulatory receptor OX40 (CD134) was targeted by ivuxolimab, a fully human IgG2 agonistic monoclonal antibody. In the dose-escalation cohort, around four fifths of patients were male, and the mean age was approximately 60 years with a range of roughly 23 to 79. Prior anti-PD-1, anti-PD-L1 or anti-CTLA-4 therapy was permitted, and checkpoint inhibitors had been received by more than 35% of dose-escalation patients. Peripheral TCRbeta sequencing aimed to test whether ivuxolimab altered TCR sequence diversity and caused clonal T-cell expansion. Partial responses occurred in three dose-escalation patients: two with cutaneous melanoma and one with hepatocellular carcinoma. The monotherapy dose-escalation portion (N = 52 patients) of the phase I ivuxolimab trial is reported in the paper. Of the approximately 54 patients in dose escalation, about 20 had hepatocellular carcinoma, some 15 had melanoma, 9 had renal cell carcinoma and 9 had head and neck cancer. Intravenous ivuxolimab was administered to patients every 2 weeks at six dose levels: 0.01, 0.1, 0.3, 1.5, 3 and 10 mg/kg. Overall study results and their limits: Low levels of normalized T-cell clonal expansion were also shown by some nonresponding patients. At doses from 0.1 to 3.0 mg/kg, clonal expansion was seen in both CD4+ and CD8+ blood T cells between baseline and week 6. After ivuxolimab, CD8+ T cells had more expanded clones than CD4+ T cells on average. In the 0.1-3.0 mg/kg groups, partial responders had among the lowest normalized peripheral clonal expansion, particularly in CD8+ T cells. Antigen specificity was not determined for the clonally expanded peripheral T cells.

With respect to this clone: The target of this receptor is not known. The record has no base qualities; no much larger clone is one base away.

To sequence the TCRbeta CDR3 region, genomic DNA was isolated from the sorted cells. The immunoSEQ Assay was used to sequence the TCRbeta CDR3 regions. As stored in TCRdb, this immuneACCESS dataset retains in-frame rearrangements with V and J assigned. A fraction of the clones does not appear; measured against another copy, unresolved V genes explain less than half of the discrepancy, and the remainder lacks a known reason. The table for this sample lists over 30,000 clones; approximately 80% of them were counted only once. The ten largest clones add up to 2% to 3% of the sample. Patients with a history of autoimmune disease or receiving systemic immunosuppression were excluded from the trial. In every dose cohort, peripheral blood was drawn for TCR sequencing at baseline, cycle 4 day 1, and cycle 7 day 1. The samples were taken from a phase I, first-in-human, multicenter, open-label dose-escalation trial of ivuxolimab. The trial enrolled adults with locally advanced or metastatic head and neck squamous cell, hepatocellular, melanoma or renal cell carcinoma. Before TCR sequencing, CD4+ T cells and CD8+ T cells were sorted from peripheral blood as separate populations.

From the germline V gene, CDR1 is SGHVS and CDR2 is FQNEAQ. Its CDR3 holds 14 amino acids, cysteine through phenylalanine. Just the 42-base CDR3 DNA is kept, in frame starting at base 1. The germline V and J ends show losses of 3 bases and 6 bases respectively, and no gene match explains 2 bases of the junction. This sequence was found in an adult with an advanced solid tumor such as melanoma, head and neck, liver or kidney cancer. This sample comprised CD4+ or CD8+ T cells sorted from blood, obtained in a trial of the OX40 agonist ivuxolimab. The rearranged chain carries TRBV7-8 and TRBJ2-1; TRBD1 matches 10 bases in the middle. CDR3 region: CASSFGDRGNEQFF. The base sequence is TGTGCCAGCAGCTTTGGGGACAGGGGCAATGAGCAGTTCTTC.